Below, 21 T cell receptor beta chains from the same sample are listed, as sequenced in a study of shared clonotypes between healthy human individuals. The protocol was immunoSEQ multiplex PCR, while the TCRdb copy is restricted to in-frame clones and leaves out a portion. Of about 490,000 clones listed, approximately 82% are singletons. The sequencing sample was made of PBMCs. The source of these receptors is a middle-aged woman in good health. Some clones in this sample may be carry-over from other donors' samples.

The table lists this clone with many counts. The V and J genes are TRBV6-1 and TRBJ1-1; D is possibly TRBD1 (5 bases). This CDR3 comprises 12 residues. The germline V and J ends were trimmed by 5 bases and 3 bases, with 7 bases remaining between them. Germline-derived CDR1 and CDR2 are MNHNS and SASEGT. CDR3 sequence (DNA): TGTGCCAGCAGTCCGACAGACACTGAAGCTTTCTTT. Translation: CASSPTDTEAFF.

The table lists this clone with a count of one. This chain uses TRBV25-1 with TRBJ2-5; D may be TRBD2 (6 bases). With 4 bases removed from V and 1 base from J, the gap between germline ends came to 13 bases. The CDR3 has 15 residues. CDR1 and CDR2 from the germline V gene are MGHDK and SYGVNS. In DNA form, the CDR3 reads TGTGCCAGCAGTGTCCTCGGGGGATTCCAAGAGACCCAGTACTTC. It encodes CASSVLGGFQETQYF.

The CDR3 sequence is CASSDLAGEADTQYF. The DNA of the CDR3 is TGTGCCAGCAGTGATTTAGCGGGAGAAGCAGATACGCAGTATTTT. This chain links TRBV6-4 with TRBJ2-3; 9 bases match TRBD2. This CDR3 is built from 15 residues. The ends lost 3 bases at V and 4 bases at J; junction bases unmatched: 5. Germline V lookup: CDR1 MRHNA, CDR2 SNTAGT.

This chain connects TRBV7-9 to TRBJ2-7, with D uncertain. This CDR3 spans 15 amino acids. Germline V gene data show CDR1 as SEHNR and CDR2 as FQNEAQ (reference sequence). V shed 3 bases and J shed 3 bases, with 15 bases lying between them. The CDR3 protein is CASSFFRDPLYEQYF. CDR3 sequence (DNA): TGTGCCAGCAGCTTCTTTCGAGACCCGCTCTACGAGCAGTACTTC.

This clone has just a few counts. The J gene is TRBJ1-1, the V gene TRBV7-6; D perhaps matches TRBD1 (5 bases). The CDR3 spans 13 residues. V lost 1 base and J lost 5, with 8 bases in between. CDR1 is SGHVS, CDR2 FNYEAQ, per germline. This CDR3 is CASSLGRATEAFF. The DNA of the CDR3 is TGTGCCAGCAGCTTAGGCAGGGCTACTGAAGCTTTCTTT.

CDR3 nucleotide sequence: TGTGCCAGCTTGGGCCCACGGGGACAGGGGGCCTACGAGCAGTACTTC. The encoded protein is CASLGPRGQGAYEQYF. This rearrangement joins TRBV28 to TRBJ2-7, with TRBD1 matching over 11 bases. The CDR3 length is 16 residues. Germline loops: CDR1 MDHEN, CDR2 SYDVKM. V shed 8 bases, J shed 2 bases, and the junction held 11 bases outside the gene matches.

This clone has at least ten counts. J is TRBJ1-1 and V is TRBV27, with 7 bases that match TRBD1. V lost 3 bases and J lost 0; bases outside the gene matches: 4. Germline CDR1 and CDR2: MNHEY and SMNVEV (reference sequence). CDR3 length equals 15 residues. The CDR3 DNA reads as TGTGCCAGCAGTTTGGTACAGGGGCTGAACACTGAAGCTTTCTTT. Translation gives CASSLVQGLNTEAFF.

The V call is TRBV18, the J call TRBJ2-1, with a possible D match to TRBD2 (6 bases). V lost 0 bases, J lost 8 bases, and 17 bases lay in between. The germline V gene has CDR1 KGHSH and CDR2 LQKENI. The CDR3 has 16 amino acids. The CDR3 DNA reads as TGTGCCAGCTCACCACCATCGGCTCAACGGAGGGATGAGCAGTTCTTC. Amino acid sequence: CASSPPSAQRRDEQFF.

This clone was counted only a few times. V gene TRBV7-3 combines with J gene TRBJ2-1; 8 bases map to TRBD2. Per germline, CDR1 SGHTA and CDR2 FQGTGA. The CDR3 covers 15 residues. Trimming cost V 5 bases and J 7 bases; bases outside gene matches: 10. Here the CDR3 DNA reads TGTGCCAGCAGCGTAGTTTTAGCGGGAAGGAATGAGCAGTTCTTC. Translated: CASSVVLAGRNEQFF. Full variable domain (outside the CDR3, taken from reference TRBV7-3 and TRBJ2-1): GAGVSQTPSNKVTEKGKYVELRCDPISGHTALYWYRQSLGQGPEFLIYFQGTGAADDSGLPNDRFFAVRPEGSVSTLKIQRTERGDSAVYLCASSVVLAGRNEQFFGPGTRLTVL.

A few counts support this clone. The rearrangement joins TRBV7-8 to TRBJ1-2; no reliable D call. This CDR3 region has 14 residues. The V and J ends lost 4 bases and 7 bases respectively, with 16 bases between them. Germline lookup yields CDR1 SGHVS and CDR2 FQNEAQ. The DNA for the CDR3 is TGTGCCAGCAGCTCCCACGACAAGGGTACTGGCTACACCTTC. Translation: CASSSHDKGTGYTF.

J is TRBJ1-3 and V is TRBV13; TRBD1 aligns across 8 bases. The CDR3 is 15 amino acids. The germline CDR1 and CDR2 sequences are PRHDT and FYEKMQ (reference sequence). V dropped 6 bases and J dropped 0; count of bases not matched to a gene: 4. The CDR3 loop is CASSWTGYSGNTIYF. Here the CDR3 DNA reads TGTGCCAGCAGTTGGACAGGGTACTCTGGAAACACCATATATTTT.

The V call is TRBV19, the J call TRBJ1-5; D remains unclear. Germline-derived CDR1 and CDR2 are LNHDA and SQIVND (reference sequence). CDR3 length equals 14 residues. Deletions cut 6 bases from V and 5 bases from J, with 14 bases between. The CDR3 DNA reads TGTGCCAGTAGCCGGAAGGCCCCACATCAGCCCCAGCATTTT. Translating it yields CASSRKAPHQPQHF.

The chain uses TRBV6-6 and TRBJ2-5; 7 bases align to TRBD2. CDR1 and CDR2 (germline): MNHNY, SVGAGI (reference sequence). Trimming at V came to 2 bases and at J to 2 bases, leaving 5 bases not matched to a gene. The CDR3 extends over 15 amino acids. In DNA, the CDR3 is TGTGCCAGCAGTTACCCCCCGGGACTACAAGAGACCCAGTACTTC. It is translated as CASSYPPGLQETQYF.

The CDR3 here is CASSPAGQGGGETQYF. The DNA for the CDR3 is TGTGCCAGCAGCCCCGCCGGGCAGGGTGGTGGTGAGACCCAGTACTTC. The rearrangement joins TRBV11-2 to TRBJ2-5; weak D call: TRBD1 (5 bases). CDR3 size: 16 residues. V shed 5 bases and J shed 5 bases, with 21 bases lying between them. Germline V gene lookup returns CDR1 SGHAT and CDR2 FQNNGV.

This chain joins TRBV5-4 and TRBJ2-1; 7 positions match TRBD1. The junction had 3 bases not matched to a gene; V was cut back by 3 bases and J by 0 bases. This CDR3 comprises 15 residues. Germline CDR1 reads SGHNT; CDR2 reads YYREEE (reference sequence). The CDR3 spells CASSSTGSSYNEQFF. As DNA, the CDR3 is TGTGCCAGCAGCTCGACAGGGAGCTCCTACAATGAGCAGTTCTTC.

DNA for the CDR3: TGTGCCAGCAGCTTGTCTTCGAGACAACTAACCGAGCAGTACTTC. Protein: CASSLSSRQLTEQYF. The chain employs TRBV5-6 and TRBJ2-7; no clear D. The CDR3 is 15 residues long. The V end lost 1 base, the J end lost 6 bases, and 17 bases lay between the germline ends. Germline V gene sequence: CDR1 SGHDT, CDR2 YYEEEE.

This chain connects TRBV29-1 to TRBJ2-7, with a possible D match to TRBD2 (6 bases). The CDR3 contains 12 residues. V lost 4 bases, J lost 5 bases, and 12 bases lay in between. Per germline, CDR1 SQVTM and CDR2 ANQGSEA. As DNA, the CDR3 is TGCAGCGTTGGTTGGGGAGGCGACGAGCAGTACTTC. Translation: CSVGWGGDEQYF.

V usage is TRBV30 and J usage is TRBJ2-5, with D tentatively TRBD2 (5 bases). CDR1 is GTSNPN and CDR2 is SVGIG in the germline V gene (reference sequence). The CDR3 extends over 14 amino acids. V was pared by 5 bases and J by 0 bases, with 13 bases between. The CDR3 nucleotides read TGTGCCTGGGGAGGTCGTTTGTACCAAGAGACCCAGTACTTC. This codes for CAWGGRLYQETQYF. The full variable domain, in which reference TRBV30 and TRBJ2-5 provide the parts outside the CDR3, is SQTIHQWPATLVQPVGSPLSLECTVEGTSNPNLYWYRQAAGRGLQLLFYSVGIGQISSEVPQNLSASRPQDRQFILSSKKLLLSDSGFYLCAWGGRLYQETQYFGPGTRLLVL.

V is TRBV28 and J is TRBJ2-5, with D possibly called TRBD1 or TRBD2 (5 bases each). CDR1 MDHEN and CDR2 SYDVKM come from the germline V gene. The V end lost 3 bases, the J end lost 4 bases, and 12 bases lay between the germline ends. The CDR3 is 14 residues long. This CDR3 is CASSFSRGSETQYF. As DNA, the CDR3 is TGTGCCAGCAGTTTTTCTCGGGGCTCAGAGACCCAGTACTTC.

J is TRBJ2-1 and V is TRBV11-2, with D hard to call. V lost 1 base to trimming and J lost 10 bases, with 17 bases between them. This CDR3 has 15 residues. Germline CDR1 SGHAT, CDR2 FQNNGV. CDR3 sequence: CASSLGPLEPGEQFF. The CDR3 nucleotides are TGTGCCAGCAGCTTAGGCCCTTTGGAGCCCGGGGAGCAGTTCTTC.

This rearrangement joins TRBV27 to TRBJ1-5; D uncertain. V was cut by 3 bases and J by 3 bases, with 6 bases left in between. CDR3 length equals 13 residues. Per the germline V gene, CDR1 is MNHEY and CDR2 is SMNVEV (reference sequence). The CDR3 protein is CASSFKDNQPQHF. The CDR3 DNA reads TGTGCCAGCAGTTTCAAAGACAATCAGCCCCAGCATTTT.